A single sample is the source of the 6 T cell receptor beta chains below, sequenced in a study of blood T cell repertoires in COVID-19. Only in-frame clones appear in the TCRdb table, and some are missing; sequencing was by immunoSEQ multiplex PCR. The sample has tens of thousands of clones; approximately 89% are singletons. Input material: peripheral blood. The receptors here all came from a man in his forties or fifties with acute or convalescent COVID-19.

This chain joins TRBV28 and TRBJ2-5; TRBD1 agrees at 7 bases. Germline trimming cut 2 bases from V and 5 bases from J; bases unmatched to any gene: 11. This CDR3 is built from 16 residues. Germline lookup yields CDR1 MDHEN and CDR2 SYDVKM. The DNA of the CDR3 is TGTGCCAGCAGTTTACCCTTCGACAGGGTGGGGGAGACCCAGTACTTC. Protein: CASSLPFDRVGETQYF.

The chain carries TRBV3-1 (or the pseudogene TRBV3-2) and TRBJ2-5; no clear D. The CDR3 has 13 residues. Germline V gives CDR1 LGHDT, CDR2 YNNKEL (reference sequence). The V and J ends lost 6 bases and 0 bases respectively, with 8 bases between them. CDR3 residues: CASSSRNQETQYF. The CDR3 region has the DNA TGTGCCAGCAGTTCTAGGAACCAAGAGACCCAGTACTTC.

This CDR3 reads CASSEGQGALNTEAFF. The CDR3 region has the DNA TGTGCCAGCAGCGAGGGGCAGGGGGCACTGAACACTGAAGCTTTCTTT. The genes are TRBV9 and TRBJ1-1; 8 bases are a match to TRBD1. From germline, CDR1 is SGDLS and CDR2 YYNGEE. This CDR3 contains 16 residues. V lost 3 bases, J lost 0 bases, and 7 bases stayed unmatched.

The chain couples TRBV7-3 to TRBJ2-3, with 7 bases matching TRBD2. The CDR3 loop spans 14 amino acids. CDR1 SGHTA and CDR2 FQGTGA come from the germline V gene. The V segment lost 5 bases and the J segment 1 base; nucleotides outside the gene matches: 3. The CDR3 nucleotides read TGTGCCAGCAGCCCTACTAGCGGCACAGATACGCAGTATTTT. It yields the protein CASSPTSGTDTQYF. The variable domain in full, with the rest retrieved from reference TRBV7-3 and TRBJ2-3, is GAGVSQTPSNKVTEKGKYVELRCDPISGHTALYWYRQSLGQGPEFLIYFQGTGAADDSGLPNDRFFAVRPEGSVSTLKIQRTERGDSAVYLCASSPTSGTDTQYFGPGTRLTVL.

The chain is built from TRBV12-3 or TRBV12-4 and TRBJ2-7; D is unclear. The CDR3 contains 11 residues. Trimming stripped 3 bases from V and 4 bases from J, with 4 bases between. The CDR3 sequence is CASSFGYEQYF. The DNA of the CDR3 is TGTGCCAGCAGTTTCGGTTACGAGCAGTACTTC.

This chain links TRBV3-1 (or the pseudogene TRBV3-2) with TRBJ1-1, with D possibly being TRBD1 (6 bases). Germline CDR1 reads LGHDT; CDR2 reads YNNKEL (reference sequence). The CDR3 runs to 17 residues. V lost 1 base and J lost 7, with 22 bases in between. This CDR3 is CASSQAPSTGNGGEAFF. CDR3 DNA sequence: TGTGCCAGCAGCCAAGCGCCTTCCACAGGGAATGGAGGTGAAGCTTTCTTT.